This is a list of T cell receptor beta chains from one sample in a study of T cell repertoires in cytomegalovirus infection. TCRdb reanalysed the reads using MiXCR and keeps one entry per CDR3 protein. There are about 89,000 distinct CDR3 sequences in the sample; around 32% occur only once, and roughly 70% lies in the top ten. No antigen is known for these receptors. The specimen comprised CD8+ T cells from cultured PBMCs, sampled from culture after CMV antigen stimulation. The receptors here all came from a human donor in good health (CMV status not recorded). Some clones in this sample may be carry-over from other donors' samples. The CDR3 runs from the conserved cysteine through the conserved F or W. D genes are given only for firm matches. Clone size is shown for a subset of rows, as once, few, many or a class of expanded clone.

V	size	D	J	DNA	CDR3
TRBV5-6	many	-	TRBJ2-3	TGTGCCAGCAGGCGACAGGGGTCGGGACTAGGGGCAGATACGCAGTATTTT	CASRRQGSGLGADTQYF
TRBV2	-	-	TRBJ1-2	TGTGCCAGGAAGACAGTCTATGGCTACACCTTC	CARKTVYGYTF
TRBV20-1	once	TRBD2	TRBJ2-3	TGCAGTGCCCCGGGACTAAGAACAGATACGCAGTATTTT	CSAPGLRTDTQYF
TRBV7-9	-	TRBD1	TRBJ1-2	TGTGCCAGCAGGGGACAGGGGACGGATGGCTACACCTTC	CASRGQGTDGYTF
TRBV6-6	few	-	TRBJ2-3	TGTGCCAGCAGCCCCACCAGCGACACAGATACGCAGTATTTT	CASSPTSDTDTQYF
TRBV9	-	-	TRBJ2-1	TGTGCCAGCAGTGGGGAGCGGGTCGCTTGGGATGAGCAGTTCTTC	CASSGERVAWDEQFF
TRBV7-2	-	-	TRBJ1-1	TGTGCCAGCAGCCCCCTCGTGGTCGAAGCTTTCTTT	CASSPLVVEAFF
TRBV5-1	-	TRBD2	TRBJ2-1	TGCGCCAGCAGCTTGGTGGAGTGGCTAGCGGGGGGCTACAATGAGCAGTTCTTC	CASSLVEWLAGGYNEQFF
TRBV12-3/TRBV12-4	-	-	TRBJ2-1	TGTGCCAGCAGTTTGGCGGGGTCGGGGCAGTTCTTC	CASSLAGSGQFF
TRBV4-1	-	-	TRBJ1-2	TGCGCCAGCACCTCGGTGGTGGGCGTTAACTATGGCTACACCTTC	CASTSVVGVNYGYTF
TRBV20-1	many	-	TRBJ2-3	TGCAGTGCCGGAGGGATGGGACCGAACACAGATACGCAGTATTTT	CSAGGMGPNTDTQYF
TRBV7-6	-	TRBD2	TRBJ2-7	TGTGCCAGCAGCTGGACTAGCGGGGGTTCATTCCACGAGCAGTACTTC	CASSWTSGGSFHEQYF
TRBV5-6	few	-	TRBJ1-6	TGTGCCAGCAGCCCGGGACCGCGTTATAATTCACCCCTCCACTTT	CASSPGPRYNSPLHF
TRBV27	-	-	TRBJ1-2	TGTGCCAGCAGCCTGACGTCCCCCGGGACATTTCCCGGCTACACCTTC	CASSLTSPGTFPGYTF
TRBV27	few	TRBD1	TRBJ1-1	TGTGCCAGCAGTTCCCAGGGGGCAGTTACTGAAGCTTTCTTT	CASSSQGAVTEAFF
TRBV28	-	-	TRBJ2-1	TGTGCCAGCAGCGCCGCGTCGGGGTTTGGTGAGCAGTTCTTC	CASSAASGFGEQFF
TRBV7-6	-	-	TRBJ2-1	TGTGCCAGCAGCCACTGGGGAACTCCTTCGGGGGATGAGCAGTTCTTC	CASSHWGTPSGDEQFF
TRBV12-3/TRBV12-4	many	-	TRBJ1-1	TGTGCCAGCAGTTTAGCGTGGGGAGGCACTGAAGCTTTCTTT	CASSLAWGGTEAFF
TRBV7-9	many	-	TRBJ1-1	TGTGCCAGCAGCTTAGTTGCGGGCCGTGAAGCTTTCTTT	CASSLVAGREAFF
TRBV7-9	many	-	TRBJ2-3	TGTGCCACCCATTATAACCCCTTGAGGACAGATACGCAGTATTTT	CATHYNPLRTDTQYF
TRBV11-2	-	TRBD2	TRBJ2-7	TGTGCCAGCAGCTTAGATCCACTAGCGGGGTGGTACGAGCAGTACTTC	CASSLDPLAGWYEQYF
TRBV7-8	many	TRBD2	TRBJ2-3	TGTGCCAGCAGCTTTCTCGGTGTAGCGGGGGGGCCAATCACAGATACGCAGTATTTT	CASSFLGVAGGPITDTQYF
TRBV5-5	-	-	TRBJ1-2	TGTGCCAGCAGCTTGATTCCCGGGGGCGACTATGGCTACACCTTC	CASSLIPGGDYGYTF
TRBV9	few	TRBD1	TRBJ1-3	TGTGCCAGCAGCGCCCCAGGGGGCGCAGGAAACACCATATATTTT	CASSAPGGAGNTIYF
TRBV27	-	-	TRBJ2-7	TGTGCCAGCAGTTTAAGAGGCTTCCAGACCCAGCAGTACTTC	CASSLRGFQTQQYF
TRBV2	-	-	TRBJ2-7	TGTGCCAGCAGTGAACCGTCGGGTCTTTCAAGCTCCTACGAGCAGTACTTC	CASSEPSGLSSSYEQYF
TRBV6-1	-	-	TRBJ2-3	TGTGCCAGCAGTTGGGGGGGGCCAGATACGCAGTATTTT	CASSWGGPDTQYF
TRBV27	-	TRBD2	TRBJ2-2	TGTGCCAGCAGTTTGAAAGGGCGGCTAACTAGCGGGGGGTCTAACACCGGGGAGCTGTTTTTT	CASSLKGRLTSGGSNTGELFF
TRBV7-8	-	-	TRBJ2-1	TGTGCCAGCAGCTTAGGCGGGCTCCGCGGTGAGCAGTTCTTC	CASSLGGLRGEQFF
TRBV2	few	-	TRBJ1-4	TGTGCCAGCAGTGAATGGCAGTATGAAAAACTGTTTTTT	CASSEWQYEKLFF
TRBV7-4	many	TRBD1	TRBJ1-1	TGTGCCAGCAGCTTGCGGGACAGTTCAAGAACGATGAACACTGAAGCTTTCTTT	CASSLRDSSRTMNTEAFF
TRBV7-8	many	TRBD2	TRBJ2-3	TGTGCCAGCAGCTTAGCGCGCTTTCCTAGCGGGGGCTCAGATACGCAGTATTTT	CASSLARFPSGGSDTQYF
TRBV5-4	-	TRBD1	TRBJ1-6	TGTGCCAGCAGTGACAGGGGTTCTTTGGATTCACCCCTCCACTTT	CASSDRGSLDSPLHF
TRBV4-1	few	-	TRBJ2-1	TGCGCCAGCAGCCATCCGGGTAGGCCCGAGGAGTTCTTC	CASSHPGRPEEFF
TRBV12-3/TRBV12-4	-	-	TRBJ2-5	TGTGCCAGCAGCCCCGTGGGGGGGGCAGGGGAGACCCAGTACTTC	CASSPVGGAGETQYF